This passage covers 18 T cell receptor beta chains from one sample sequenced in a study of cytomegalovirus exposure and HLA in healthy donors (dated 2017 in TCRdb). The library came from the immunoSEQ multiplex PCR assay. The multiplex PCR relied on a mix of 60 forward primers for TCR Vbeta segments and 13 reverse primers for TCR Jbeta segments. Held by TCRdb, this immuneACCESS table contains in-frame sequences only and omits some clones. Under half of the omission traces to an unresolved V gene where checked; the cause of the rest is unknown. The sample table shows about 130,000 clones, and 80% to 85% are seen once. The ten most abundant clones make up approximately 1.1% of the sample. The material sequenced was PBMCs. The source of these receptors is a woman aged 25 to 39 in good health and CMV-seronegative.

The chain combines TRBV30 with TRBJ2-7; tentative D call: TRBD1 (5 bases). CDR3 size: 11 residues. V was trimmed by 4 bases and J by 4 bases, leaving 8 bases between them. Per the germline V gene, CDR1 is GTSNPN and CDR2 is SVGIG (reference sequence). CDR3 sequence reads: CAWTTDYEQYF. The CDR3 nucleotides read TGTGCCTGGACGACAGATTACGAGCAGTACTTC. Combining the CDR3 with reference TRBV30 and TRBJ2-7 gives the whole variable domain SQTIHQWPATLVQPVGSPLSLECTVEGTSNPNLYWYRQAAGRGLQLLFYSVGIGQISSEVPQNLSASRPQDRQFILSSKKLLLSDSGFYLCAWTTDYEQYFGPGTRLTVT.

This clone was observed a few times. The chain carries TRBV7-6 and TRBJ2-5, with 11 positions matching TRBD2. CDR3 length: 17 amino acids. Germline V gives CDR1 SGHVS, CDR2 FNYEAQ. V lost 3 bases, J lost 5 bases, and 11 bases stayed unmatched. CDR3 sequence reads: CASSFPTVAGGGETQYF. The CDR3 DNA sequence: TGTGCCAGCAGCTTCCCGACGGTAGCGGGAGGGGGGGAGACCCAGTACTTC.

This chain links TRBV27 with TRBJ2-7; possibly TRBD2 for D (7 bases). Germline values: CDR1 MNHEY, CDR2 SMNVEV (reference sequence). The length of the CDR3 is 19 residues. The V and J ends lost 5 bases and 3 bases respectively, with 29 bases between them. The CDR3 region is CASSPLIRSGASGIYEQYF. CDR3 in DNA: TGTGCCAGCAGTCCCCTGATCCGATCGGGGGCTAGCGGAATCTACGAGCAGTACTTC.

The J gene is TRBJ2-7, the V gene TRBV6-4; TRBD2 aligns across 8 bases. Germline V gives CDR1 MRHNA, CDR2 SNTAGT. The V gene end was trimmed by 6 bases and the J gene end by 3 bases; junction bases not matched to a gene: 10. This CDR3 region has 15 residues. This chain's CDR3 is CASSEVAGINYEQYF. As DNA, the CDR3 is TGTGCCAGCAGCGAAGTAGCGGGGATAAACTACGAGCAGTACTTC.

This clone occurred a few times. This chain uses TRBV18 with TRBJ2-5; D possibly corresponds to TRBD1 (5 bases). The end of the DNA aligns better with TRBJ2-7, so the J call may be wrong. The CDR3 spans 16 residues. The germline V gene encodes CDR1 KGHSH and CDR2 LQKENI. The CDR3 region is CASSPAGPLGYYEQYF. The CDR3, as DNA: TGTGCCAGCTCACCTGCAGGGCCACTCGGGTATTACGAGCAGTACTTC.

This clone has just a few counts. The chain recombines TRBV6-5 with TRBJ2-6; D perhaps matches TRBD1 (6 bases). The CDR3 sequence is 15 residues long. The germline V and J ends were trimmed by 2 bases and 2 bases, with 7 bases remaining between them. Germline V lookup: CDR1 MNHEY, CDR2 SVGAGI. CDR3 DNA: TGTGCCAGCAGTTACAACAGGGCTGGGGCCAACGTCCTGACTTTC. This sequence encodes CASSYNRAGANVLTF.

Here the CDR3 reads CAISESPPQEGYNEQFF. DNA for the CDR3: TGTGCCATCAGTGAGTCGCCCCCCCAGGAGGGCTACAATGAGCAGTTCTTC. The chain uses TRBV10-3 and TRBJ2-1; TRBD2 is a possible D gene (6 bases). The CDR3 runs to 17 residues. With 0 bases removed from V and 3 bases from J, the gap between germline ends came to 15 bases. Germline V CDR1 and CDR2: ENHRY, SYGVKD.

V and J are TRBV5-6 and TRBJ1-2; 7 bases map to TRBD1. Looked up from germline, CDR1 is SGHDT and CDR2 is YYEEEE. The V segment lost 0 bases and the J segment 3 bases; nucleotides outside the gene matches: 5. The CDR3 has 15 amino acids. CDR3 coding DNA: TGTGCCAGCAGCTTGGGACAGGGTTTTTACTATGGCTACACCTTC. Translating gives CASSLGQGFYYGYTF.

A few counts support this clone. The chain combines TRBV18 with TRBJ1-5, with unresolved D. The CDR3 is made up of 12 amino acids. Germline lookup yields CDR1 KGHSH and CDR2 LQKENI. V lost 4 bases to trimming and J lost 4 bases, with 5 bases between them. CDR3 amino acids: CASSLPNQPQHF. DNA of the CDR3: TGTGCCAGCTCACTCCCGAATCAGCCCCAGCATTTT.

V and J are TRBV6-6 and TRBJ1-5; 8 bases map to TRBD1. The CDR3 is made up of 15 amino acids. V was clipped by 2 bases and J by 7 bases; unmatched bases: 7. Germline assignment: CDR1 MNHNY and CDR2 SVGAGI (reference sequence). CDR3 residues: CASSYTTGGLQPQHF. The CDR3 DNA follows: TGTGCCAGCAGTTACACTACAGGGGGACTGCAGCCCCAGCATTTT.

The V and J genes are TRBV11-1 and TRBJ2-7; 7 bases agree with TRBD2. Germline-derived CDR1 and CDR2 are SGHAT and FQDESV (reference sequence). V shed 5 bases, J shed 4 bases, and the junction held 11 bases outside the gene matches. The CDR3 is 15 residues long. The CDR3 spells CASSPRLAADYEQYF. Written as DNA, the CDR3 is TGTGCCAGCAGCCCCCGGCTAGCGGCTGATTACGAGCAGTACTTC.

The J gene is TRBJ2-1, the V gene TRBV4-2; possible D gene TRBD1, 6 bases. From germline, CDR1 is LGHNA and CDR2 YNFKEQ. The CDR3 extends over 18 amino acids. V shed 0 bases and J shed 3 bases, with 18 bases lying between them. CDR3 loop: CASSQDIQTGGYYNEQFF. The CDR3 bases are TGTGCCAGCAGCCAAGATATACAGACAGGCGGGTACTACAATGAGCAGTTCTTC.

CDR3 sequence: CASSLSLLAGETGELFF. Here the CDR3 DNA reads TGTGCCAGCAGCTTGTCCCTACTAGCGGGTGAGACCGGGGAGCTGTTTTTT. The chain carries TRBV5-4 and TRBJ2-2; TRBD2 agrees at 9 bases. Germline CDR1 and CDR2: SGHNT and YYREEE (reference sequence). The V and J ends lost 1 base and 5 bases, in that order; junction bases with no gene match: 9. The CDR3 runs 17 residues.

This chain connects TRBV5-1 to TRBJ2-1; 8 nucleotides line up with TRBD2. J was trimmed by 6 bases and V by 4 bases; bases with no gene match: 6. Germline CDR1 reads SGHRS; CDR2 reads YFSETQ. This CDR3 has 14 residues. CDR3 sequence: CASSQGLEINEQFF. CDR3 DNA sequence: TGCGCCAGCAGCCAGGGACTAGAAATCAATGAGCAGTTCTTC. Variable domain in full (rest from reference TRBV5-1 and TRBJ2-1): KAGVTQTPRYLIKTRGQQVTLSCSPISGHRSVSWYQQTPGQGLQFLFEYFSETQRNKGNFPGRFSGRQFSNSRSEMNVSTLELGDSALYLCASSQGLEINEQFFGPGTRLTVL.

V is TRBV27 and J is TRBJ2-1; 9 nucleotides match TRBD2. V lost 7 bases to trimming and J lost 8 bases; unmatched junction nucleotides: 9. CDR1 is MNHEY and CDR2 is SMNVEV in the germline V gene (reference sequence). The CDR3 is made up of 14 amino acids. CDR3 sequence reads: CASTPGLASDEQFF. DNA of the CDR3: TGTGCCAGCACCCCGGGACTAGCTTCGGATGAGCAGTTCTTC.

The chain has TRBV4-3 and TRBJ2-7; weak D call: TRBD1 (5 bases). The CDR3 loop spans 14 amino acids. Germline loops: CDR1 LGHNA, CDR2 YSLEER. V was shortened by 2 bases and J by 3 bases, with 11 bases between the two germline ends. The CDR3, as DNA: TGCGCCAGCAGCCAATTAGGGGTTATCTACGAGCAGTACTTC. It specifies CASSQLGVIYEQYF.

This chain joins TRBV19 and TRBJ1-5; possibly TRBD1 for D (6 bases). CDR1 and CDR2 from the germline V gene are LNHDA and SQIVND (reference sequence). CDR3 length: 14 residues. Trimming left V 3 bases short and J 6 bases short, with 12 bases between. DNA for the CDR3: TGTGCCAGTAGTATTATCGTAGGGGGTCAGCCCCAGCATTTT. Its protein is CASSIIVGGQPQHF.

The V gene is TRBV4-3, the J gene TRBJ2-5; TRBD2 is a possible D gene (6 bases). The DNA matches TRBJ2-7 better at its end, which makes the J call doubtful. Per the germline V gene, CDR1 is LGHNA and CDR2 is YSLEER. The length of the CDR3 is 14 residues. The CDR3 sequence is CASSQDGGPYEQYF. The CDR3 coding sequence is TGCGCCAGCAGCCAGGACGGGGGACCCTACGAGCAGTACTTC.